The 3 T cell receptor beta chains listed next were all sequenced from one sample in a study of T cell repertoires in cytomegalovirus infection. TCRdb used MiXCR to reprocess the reads, holding one entry per CDR3 protein. Of 180,000 or so distinct CDR3 sequences in the sample, roughly 17% are singletons; the top ten hold around 27%. The sample consisted of CD8+ T cells from PBMCs. Receptors were obtained from a human donor in good health (CMV status not recorded). Some clones in this sample may be carry-over from other donors' samples.

V is TRBV7-8 and J is TRBJ2-1, with TRBD2 matching 8 bases. The CDR3 runs to 14 residues. Trimming took 5 bases from V and 5 from J; bases not matched to a gene: 5. The V gene's germline CDR1 is SGHVS and CDR2 FQNEAQ. CDR3 nucleotide sequence: TGTGCCAGCAGCCGACGGGGGGGGAACAATGAGCAGTTCTTC. Translated: CASSRRGGNNEQFF. Variable domain in full (rest from reference TRBV7-8 and TRBJ2-1): GAGVSQSPRYKVAKRGQDVALRCDPISGHVSLFWYQQALGQGPEFLTYFQNEAQLDKSGLPSDRFFAERPEGSVSTLKIQRTQQEDSAVYLCASSRRGGNNEQFFGPGTRLTVL.

In its sample, this clonotype was seen a few times. The V call is TRBV10-3, the J call TRBJ2-5, with a weak D call TRBD1 (6 bases). Trimming stripped 4 bases from V and 1 base from J, with 13 bases between. Germline CDR1 ENHRY, CDR2 SYGVKD. This CDR3 is built from 15 residues. The CDR3: CAISGQENFQETQYF. As DNA, the CDR3 is TGTGCCATCAGTGGACAGGAGAATTTCCAAGAGACCCAGTACTTC.

The rearrangement links TRBV7-2 to TRBJ1-1; D uncertain. CDR3 size: 13 residues. Germline V lookup: CDR1 SGHTA, CDR2 FQGNSA. Trimming pared 5 bases from V and 6 bases from J, leaving 13 bases between. CDR3 sequence (DNA): TGTGCCAGCAGCCAAAACTTGGCAGCTGAAGCTTTCTTT. Its protein is CASSQNLAAEAFF.